The source of this T cell receptor beta chain is a study of CD8+CD57+ T cells in acquired aplastic anemia. Study-wide points: It was found that twenty-nine CD8+ CDR3 sequences were shared between patients and controls. Patients and controls were not found to differ significantly in CD8+ Simpson's diversity.

Before being chosen for sequencing, patients had shown CD8+CD57+ cell expansion by flow cytometry. Patients uniformly had severe acquired aplastic anemia. TCR beta VDJ and CDR3 profiles were obtained from a genomic DNA template. TCRdb analysed the reads with MiXCR anew, one entry per CDR3 protein. Of about 160,000 distinct CDR3 sequences listed, about two thirds are singletons. The germline gives CDR1 SGHVS, CDR2 FQNEAQ. The CDR3 extends over 14 amino acids. Trimming left V 5 bases short and J 8 bases short, with 18 bases between. Of note for this clonotype: Its antigen is still unknown.

The sequence was collected from a human donor with aplastic anemia. Input material: sorted CD4+, CD8+, or CD8+CD57+ T cells (not recorded which) from PBMCs. The chain carries TRBV7-8 and TRBJ1-2, with D maybe TRBD1 (5 bases). Written as DNA, the CDR3 is TGTGCCAGCAGCCCGGGACCCCCCGCGAGAGGCTACACCTTC. It specifies CASSPGPPARGYTF.